The 9 T cell receptor beta chains in this list originate from one sample, sequenced in a study of OX40 agonist ivuxolimab in advanced cancers. Some clones are missing from TCRdb's copy, which holds only in-frame ones; the method was immunoSEQ multiplex PCR. This table holds under 35,000 clones, over 80% found once. The sequences come from CD4+ or CD8+ T cells sorted from blood, collected in a trial of the OX40 agonist ivuxolimab. These receptors originate from an adult with an advanced solid tumor such as melanoma, head and neck, liver or kidney cancer.

This chain joins TRBV30 and TRBJ1-6; no clear D gene. The germline V and J ends were trimmed by 4 bases and 7 bases, with 11 bases remaining between them. Germline assignment: CDR1 GTSNPN and CDR2 SVGIG (reference sequence). The CDR3 sequence is 13 residues long. The CDR3 spells CAWTGGPNSPLHF. DNA for the CDR3: TGTGCCTGGACCGGAGGCCCAAATTCACCCCTCCACTTT. Variable domain in full (rest from reference TRBV30 and TRBJ1-6): SQTIHQWPATLVQPVGSPLSLECTVEGTSNPNLYWYRQAAGRGLQLLFYSVGIGQISSEVPQNLSASRPQDRQFILSSKKLLLSDSGFYLCAWTGGPNSPLHFGNGTRLTVT.

J is TRBJ2-7 and V is TRBV5-1; D is unclear. V lost 6 bases to trimming and J lost 1 base, with 14 bases between them. In germline, CDR1 is SGHRS, CDR2 YFSETQ. There are 14 residues in the CDR3. CDR3 DNA: TGCGCCAGCACCCTTGGAACACCTTCCTACGAGCAGTACTTC. Translated: CASTLGTPSYEQYF.

The chain links TRBV7-9 to TRBJ2-2; 7 nucleotides line up with TRBD2. V lost 6 bases and J lost 0; bases outside the gene matches: 4. Germline assignment: CDR1 SEHNR and CDR2 FQNEAQ (reference sequence). The CDR3 covers 15 residues. DNA for the CDR3: TGTGCCAGCAGTCCCGGGACTACGAACACCGGGGAGCTGTTTTTT. It encodes CASSPGTTNTGELFF.

The rearrangement joins TRBV7-2 to TRBJ2-5; no reliable D call. The germline V gene has CDR1 SGHTA and CDR2 FQGNSA. This CDR3 has 13 amino acids. Trimming took off 5 bases at V and 7 bases at J, with 14 bases between the two ends. The CDR3 sequence: CASSNIGWGTQYF. CDR3 DNA sequence: TGTGCCAGCAGCAATATAGGGTGGGGGACCCAGTACTTC.

This clone is termed medium-sized. This rearrangement joins TRBV2 to TRBJ1-5; D uncertain. There are 15 residues in the CDR3. CDR1 SNHLY and CDR2 FYNNEI come from the germline V gene. V gave up 7 bases and J gave up 1 base, with 14 bases separating them. CDR3 DNA: TGTGCCAGCAAGGGCGTAAGGACCAGCAATCAGCCCCAGCATTTT. Amino acids: CASKGVRTSNQPQHF.

The chain employs TRBV7-8 and TRBJ2-1, with 7 nucleotides matching TRBD1. The V gene end was trimmed by 3 bases and the J gene end by 1 base; junction bases not matched to a gene: 0. The CDR3 has 14 residues. The germline CDR1 and CDR2 sequences are SGHVS and FQNEAQ. CDR3 protein: CASSFRGSYNEQFF. CDR3 nucleotide sequence: TGTGCCAGCAGCTTCAGGGGGTCCTACAATGAGCAGTTCTTC.

The gene calls are TRBV7-2 and TRBJ2-2, with no clear D. The CDR3 runs to 16 residues. V was cut by 6 bases and J by 5 bases, with 19 bases left in between. Germline CDR1 SGHTA, CDR2 FQGNSA. The CDR3 loop reads CASRVGVVRLTGELFF. CDR3 DNA: TGTGCCAGCAGAGTTGGGGTAGTAAGGCTTACCGGGGAGCTGTTTTTT.

V and J are TRBV30 and TRBJ1-2; possible D gene TRBD1, 5 bases. CDR3 size: 13 residues. V dropped 0 bases and J dropped 4 bases, with 9 bases sitting between them. Germline V CDR1 and CDR2: GTSNPN, SVGIG (reference sequence). The chain's CDR3 is CAWSVGASYGYTF. CDR3 DNA sequence: TGTGCCTGGAGTGTAGGGGCCTCCTATGGCTACACCTTC.

This CDR3 reads CASSYSGDTGELFF. CDR3 nucleotides: TGTGCCAGCAGTTACTCCGGGGACACCGGGGAGCTGTTTTTT. The gene calls are TRBV6-6 and TRBJ2-2; maybe TRBD2 (5 bases). The V end lost 0 bases, the J end lost 3 bases, and 5 bases lay between the germline ends. The CDR3 loop spans 14 amino acids. Germline CDR1 and CDR2: MNHNY and SVGAGI (reference sequence).